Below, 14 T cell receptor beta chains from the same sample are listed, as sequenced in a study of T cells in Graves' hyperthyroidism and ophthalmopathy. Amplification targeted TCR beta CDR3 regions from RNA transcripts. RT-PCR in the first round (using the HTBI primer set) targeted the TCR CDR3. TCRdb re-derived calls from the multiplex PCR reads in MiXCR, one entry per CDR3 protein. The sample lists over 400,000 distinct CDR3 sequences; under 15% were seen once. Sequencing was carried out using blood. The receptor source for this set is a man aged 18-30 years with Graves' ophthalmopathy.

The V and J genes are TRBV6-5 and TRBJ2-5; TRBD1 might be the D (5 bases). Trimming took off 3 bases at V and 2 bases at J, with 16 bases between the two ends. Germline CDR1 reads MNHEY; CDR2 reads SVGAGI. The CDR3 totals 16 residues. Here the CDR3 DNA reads TGTGCCAGCAGTTATGAAGGGGCCTCTAATCAAGAGACCCAGTACTTC. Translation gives CASSYEGASNQETQYF.

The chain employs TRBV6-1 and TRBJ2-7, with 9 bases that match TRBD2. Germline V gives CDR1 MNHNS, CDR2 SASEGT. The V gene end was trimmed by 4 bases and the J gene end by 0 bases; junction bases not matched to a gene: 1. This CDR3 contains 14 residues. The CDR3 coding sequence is TGTGCCAGCAGTGGACTAGCGGCCTCCTACGAGCAGTACTTC. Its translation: CASSGLAASYEQYF.

The CDR3 DNA reads as TGTGCCACCAGTGAACCGACTAGGGGTGAAGCTTTCTTT. Its protein product is CATSEPTRGEAFF. J is TRBJ1-1 and V is TRBV24-1; a possible D gene is TRBD1 (5 bases). This CDR3 has 13 residues. From germline, CDR1 is KGHDR and CDR2 SFDVKD. The V gene lost 4 bases and the J gene lost 7 bases, with 12 bases spanning the gap.

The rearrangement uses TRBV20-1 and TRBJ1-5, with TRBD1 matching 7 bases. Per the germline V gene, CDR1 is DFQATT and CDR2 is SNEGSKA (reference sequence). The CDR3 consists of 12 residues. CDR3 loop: CSGETGRQPQHF. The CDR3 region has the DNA TGCAGCGGGGAGACAGGGCGGCAGCCCCAGCATTTT.

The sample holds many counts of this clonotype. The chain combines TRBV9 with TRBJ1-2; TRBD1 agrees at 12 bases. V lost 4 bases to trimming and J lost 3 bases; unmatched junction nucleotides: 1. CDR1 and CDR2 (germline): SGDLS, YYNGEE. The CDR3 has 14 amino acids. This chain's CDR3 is CASSRDRGHYGYTF. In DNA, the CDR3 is TGTGCCAGCAGCAGGGACAGGGGGCACTATGGCTACACCTTC.

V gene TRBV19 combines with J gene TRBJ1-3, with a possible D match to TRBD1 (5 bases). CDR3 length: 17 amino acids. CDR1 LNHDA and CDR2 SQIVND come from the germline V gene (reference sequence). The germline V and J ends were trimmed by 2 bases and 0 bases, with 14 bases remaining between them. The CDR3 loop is CASSIPGRLSSGNTIYF. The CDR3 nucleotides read TGTGCCAGTAGTATACCGGGACGGCTGAGCTCTGGAAACACCATATATTTT. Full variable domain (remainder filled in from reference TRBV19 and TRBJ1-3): DGGITQSPKYLFRKEGQNVTLSCEQNLNHDAMYWYRQDPGQGLRLIYYSQIVNDFQKGDIAEGYSVSREKKESFPLTVTSAQKNPTAFYLCASSIPGRLSSGNTIYFGEGSWLTVV.

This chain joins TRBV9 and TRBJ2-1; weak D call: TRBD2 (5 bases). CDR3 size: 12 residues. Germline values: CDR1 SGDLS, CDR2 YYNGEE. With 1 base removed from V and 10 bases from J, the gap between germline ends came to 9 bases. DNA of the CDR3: TGTGCCAGCAGCGTACTGCGAGGGGAGCAGTTCTTC. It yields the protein CASSVLRGEQFF. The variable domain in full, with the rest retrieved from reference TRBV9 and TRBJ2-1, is DSGVTQTPKHLITATGQRVTLRCSPRSGDLSVYWYQQSLDQGLQFLIQYYNGEERAKGNILERFSAQQFPDLHSELNLSSLELGDSALYFCASSVLRGEQFFGPGTRLTVL.

The CDR3 DNA is TGCAGTGCTAGAGATCGGGACGGGTCTCGACACGAGCAGTACTTC. Translation: CSARDRDGSRHEQYF. The gene calls are TRBV20-1 and TRBJ2-7; D may correspond to TRBD1 or TRBD2 (5 bases each). CDR3 length: 15 amino acids. V was cut by 0 bases and J by 5 bases, with 17 bases left in between. CDR1 is DFQATT and CDR2 is SNEGSKA in the germline V gene (reference sequence).

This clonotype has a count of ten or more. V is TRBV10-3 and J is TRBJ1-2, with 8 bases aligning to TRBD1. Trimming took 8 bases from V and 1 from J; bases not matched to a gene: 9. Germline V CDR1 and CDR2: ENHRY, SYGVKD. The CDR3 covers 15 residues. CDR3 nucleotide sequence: TGTGCCATCGGGACAGGTCCATCGGATAACTATGGCTACACCTTC. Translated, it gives CAIGTGPSDNYGYTF.

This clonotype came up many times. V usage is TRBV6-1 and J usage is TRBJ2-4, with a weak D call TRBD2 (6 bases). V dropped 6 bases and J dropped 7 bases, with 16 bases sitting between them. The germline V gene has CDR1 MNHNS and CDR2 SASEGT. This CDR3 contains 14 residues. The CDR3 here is CASSGDWGRNIQYF. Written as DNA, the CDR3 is TGTGCCAGCAGCGGGGATTGGGGGAGGAACATTCAGTACTTC.

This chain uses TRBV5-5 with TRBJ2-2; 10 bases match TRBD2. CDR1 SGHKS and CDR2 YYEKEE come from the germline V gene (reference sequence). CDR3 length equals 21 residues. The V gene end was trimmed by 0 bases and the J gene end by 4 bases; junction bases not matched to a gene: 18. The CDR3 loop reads CASSLGRRGSGGPGVTGELFF. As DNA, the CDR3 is TGTGCCAGCAGCTTGGGAAGGAGGGGTAGCGGGGGGCCGGGCGTCACCGGGGAGCTGTTTTTT.

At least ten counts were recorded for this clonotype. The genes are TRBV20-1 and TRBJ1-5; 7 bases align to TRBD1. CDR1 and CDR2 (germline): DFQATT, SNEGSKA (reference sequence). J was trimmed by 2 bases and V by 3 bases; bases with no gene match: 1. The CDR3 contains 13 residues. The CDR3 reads CSARGTGNQPQHF. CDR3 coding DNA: TGCAGTGCTAGGGGGACAGGCAATCAGCCCCAGCATTTT.

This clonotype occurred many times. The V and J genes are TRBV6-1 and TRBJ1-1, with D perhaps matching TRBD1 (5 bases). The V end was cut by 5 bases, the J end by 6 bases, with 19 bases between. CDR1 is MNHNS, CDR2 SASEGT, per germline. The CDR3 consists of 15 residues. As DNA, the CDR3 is TGTGCCAGCAGTTCTCCGGGCAGGGTAGACGCTGAAGCTTTCTTT. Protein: CASSSPGRVDAEAFF.

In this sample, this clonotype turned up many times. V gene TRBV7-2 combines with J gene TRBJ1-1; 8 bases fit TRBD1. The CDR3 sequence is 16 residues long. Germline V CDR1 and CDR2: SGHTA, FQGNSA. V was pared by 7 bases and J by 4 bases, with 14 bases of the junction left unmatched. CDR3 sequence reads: CASIKRPTRGPTEAFF. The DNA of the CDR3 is TGTGCCAGCATCAAAAGACCGACCAGGGGGCCCACTGAAGCTTTCTTT.